This T cell receptor beta chain was documented in a study of cytomegalovirus exposure and HLA in healthy donors. PCR amplification relied on 60 Vbeta primers (plus 13 Jbeta primers). Some clones are missing from TCRdb's copy, which holds only in-frame ones; the method was immunoSEQ multiplex PCR. This repertoire shows fewer than 140,000 clones, 71% found once; its top ten account for roughly 2.8%. Study-wide results and limits: Clonal expansion, a later analysis showed, was greater in HLA-associated TCR beta chains than in equally common others.

About this clone: Its antigen remains unidentified.

Germline-derived CDR1 and CDR2 are MNHEY and SMNVEV (reference sequence). With 4 bases clipped from V and 5 bases from J, the junction kept 8 bases outside the gene matches. This CDR3 comprises 15 residues. The sample consisted of PBMCs. The source is a female donor in good health and CMV-seronegative. This chain links TRBV27 with TRBJ2-3; 8 bases map to TRBD2. CDR3 coding DNA: TGTGCCAGCAGTTCCCCGCGGGGGGCAGGAGATACGCAGTATTTT. The encoded protein is CASSSPRGAGDTQYF.